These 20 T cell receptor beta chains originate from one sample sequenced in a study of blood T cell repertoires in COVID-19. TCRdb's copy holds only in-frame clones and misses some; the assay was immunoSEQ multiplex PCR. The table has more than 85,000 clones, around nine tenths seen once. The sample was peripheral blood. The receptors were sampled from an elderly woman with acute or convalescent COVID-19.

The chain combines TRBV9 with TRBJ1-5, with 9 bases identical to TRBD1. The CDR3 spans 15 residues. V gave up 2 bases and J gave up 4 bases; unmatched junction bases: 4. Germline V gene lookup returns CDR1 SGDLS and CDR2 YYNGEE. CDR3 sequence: CASSVGQGINQPQHF. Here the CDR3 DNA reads TGTGCCAGCAGCGTGGGACAGGGCATTAATCAGCCCCAGCATTTT.

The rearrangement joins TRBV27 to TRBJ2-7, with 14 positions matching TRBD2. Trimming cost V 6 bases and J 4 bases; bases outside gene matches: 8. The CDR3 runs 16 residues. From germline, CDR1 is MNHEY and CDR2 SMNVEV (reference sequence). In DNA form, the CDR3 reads TGTGCCAGCAGACCCGCGGGGACTAGCGGGAGATACGAGCAGTACTTC. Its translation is CASRPAGTSGRYEQYF.

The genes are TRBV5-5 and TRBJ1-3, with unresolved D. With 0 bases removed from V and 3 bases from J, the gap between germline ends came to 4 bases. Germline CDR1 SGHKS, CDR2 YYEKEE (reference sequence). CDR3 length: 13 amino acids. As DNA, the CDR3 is TGTGCCAGCAGCTTGGTCAGTGGAAACACCATATATTTT. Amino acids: CASSLVSGNTIYF.

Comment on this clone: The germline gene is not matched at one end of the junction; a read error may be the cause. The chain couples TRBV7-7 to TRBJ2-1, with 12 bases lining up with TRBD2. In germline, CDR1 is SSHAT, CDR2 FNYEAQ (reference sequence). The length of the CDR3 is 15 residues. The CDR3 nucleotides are TGTGCTAGCACCCCAGGACTAGCGGGGAACAATGAGCAGTTCTTC. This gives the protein CASTPGLAGNNEQFF.

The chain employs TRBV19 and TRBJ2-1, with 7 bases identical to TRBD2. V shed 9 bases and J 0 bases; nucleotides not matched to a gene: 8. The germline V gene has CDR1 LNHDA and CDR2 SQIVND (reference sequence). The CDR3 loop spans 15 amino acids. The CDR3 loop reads CASDAGGSSYNEQFF. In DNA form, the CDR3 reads TGTGCCAGCGATGCGGGCGGGAGCTCCTACAATGAGCAGTTCTTC.

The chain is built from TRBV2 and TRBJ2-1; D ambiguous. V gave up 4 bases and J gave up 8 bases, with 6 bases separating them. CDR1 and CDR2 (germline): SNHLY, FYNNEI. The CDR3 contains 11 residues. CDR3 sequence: CASSVVDEQFF. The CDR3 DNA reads TGTGCCAGCAGTGTAGTAGATGAGCAGTTCTTC.

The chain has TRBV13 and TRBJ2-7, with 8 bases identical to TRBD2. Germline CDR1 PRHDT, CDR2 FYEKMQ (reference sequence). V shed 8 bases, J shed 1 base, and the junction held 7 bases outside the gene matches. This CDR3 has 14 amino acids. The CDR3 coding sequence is TGTGCCAGCCTTGCCTCTAGCGGGTCCTACGAGCAGTACTTC. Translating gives CASLASSGSYEQYF.

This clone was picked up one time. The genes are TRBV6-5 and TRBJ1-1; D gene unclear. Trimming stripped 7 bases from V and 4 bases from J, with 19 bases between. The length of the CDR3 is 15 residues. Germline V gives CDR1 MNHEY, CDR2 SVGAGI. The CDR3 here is CASTQEGLLATEAFF. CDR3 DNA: TGTGCCAGCACCCAAGAGGGATTGTTGGCCACTGAAGCTTTCTTT.

The CDR3 sequence: CASGPGTGVTDTQYF. The CDR3 region has the DNA TGTGCTAGTGGGCCCGGGACAGGGGTCACAGATACGCAGTATTTT. The chain recombines TRBV12-5 with TRBJ2-3; 10 bases map to TRBD1. Germline CDR1 LGHNT, CDR2 FRNRAP. The J segment lost 2 bases and the V segment lost 6 bases, leaving 5 bases of the junction unmatched. The CDR3 has 15 amino acids.

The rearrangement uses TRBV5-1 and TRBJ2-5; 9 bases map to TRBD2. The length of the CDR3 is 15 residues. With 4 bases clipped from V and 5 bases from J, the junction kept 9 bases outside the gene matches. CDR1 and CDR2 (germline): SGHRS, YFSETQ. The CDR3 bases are TGCGCCAGCAGCACACTAGCGGGCGCTGCGGAGACCCAGTACTTC. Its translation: CASSTLAGAAETQYF.

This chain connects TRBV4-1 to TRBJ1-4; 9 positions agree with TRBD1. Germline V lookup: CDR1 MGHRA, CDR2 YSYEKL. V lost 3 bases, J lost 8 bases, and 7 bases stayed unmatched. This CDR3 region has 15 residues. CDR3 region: CASSQLQGAREKLFF. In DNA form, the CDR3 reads TGCGCCAGCAGCCAGTTACAGGGGGCGCGGGAAAAACTGTTTTTT.

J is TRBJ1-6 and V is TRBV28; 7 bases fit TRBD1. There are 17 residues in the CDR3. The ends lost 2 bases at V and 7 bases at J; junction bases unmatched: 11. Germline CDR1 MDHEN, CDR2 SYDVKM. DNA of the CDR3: TGTGCCAGCAGTTTAACCCTTTCCGGGACAGAAAATTCACCCCTCCACTTT. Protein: CASSLTLSGTENSPLHF.

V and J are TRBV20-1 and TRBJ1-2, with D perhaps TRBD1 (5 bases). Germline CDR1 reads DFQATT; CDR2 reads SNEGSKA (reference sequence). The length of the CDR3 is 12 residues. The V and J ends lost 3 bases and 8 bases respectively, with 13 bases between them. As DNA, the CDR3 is TGCAGTGCTAGTGGCCAGCCAGGGGGCTACACCTTC. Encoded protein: CSASGQPGGYTF.

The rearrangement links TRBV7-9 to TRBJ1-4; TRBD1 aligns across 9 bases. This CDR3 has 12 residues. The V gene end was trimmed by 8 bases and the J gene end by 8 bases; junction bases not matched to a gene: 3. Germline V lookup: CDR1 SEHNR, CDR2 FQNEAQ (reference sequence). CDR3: CASGQGNEKLFF. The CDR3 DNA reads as TGTGCCAGCGGACAGGGGAACGAAAAACTGTTTTTT.

Written as DNA, the CDR3 is TGTGCCATCAGTGACGGGATTCCGACTAGCGGCTACGAGCAGTACTTC. It encodes CAISDGIPTSGYEQYF. The gene calls are TRBV10-3 and TRBJ2-7; 9 positions agree with TRBD2. Trimming at V came to 3 bases and at J to 3 bases, leaving 9 bases not matched to a gene. This CDR3 region has 16 residues. Germline CDR1 reads ENHRY; CDR2 reads SYGVKD.

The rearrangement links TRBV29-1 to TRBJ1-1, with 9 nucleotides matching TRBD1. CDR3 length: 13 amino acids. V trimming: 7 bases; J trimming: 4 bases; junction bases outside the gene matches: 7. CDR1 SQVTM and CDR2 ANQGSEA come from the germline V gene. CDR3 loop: CSAHRGRGTEAFF. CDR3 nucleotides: TGCAGCGCACACAGGGGGCGGGGCACTGAAGCTTTCTTT.

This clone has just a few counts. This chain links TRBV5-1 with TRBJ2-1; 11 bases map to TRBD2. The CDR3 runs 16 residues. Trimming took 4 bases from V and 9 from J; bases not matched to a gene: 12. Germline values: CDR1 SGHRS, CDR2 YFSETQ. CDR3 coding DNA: TGCGCCAGCAGCCTCCGTAATAGCGGGGGGGCCGGTGAGCAGTTCTTC. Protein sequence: CASSLRNSGGAGEQFF.

The CDR3 DNA is TGTGCCAGCAGCTTAAGCGGGTCTGAAGCTTTCTTT. This sequence encodes CASSLSGSEAFF. The rearrangement links TRBV7-3 to TRBJ1-1; no clear D gene. Germline CDR1 and CDR2: SGHTA and FQGTGA. V was pared by 1 base and J by 6 bases, with 6 bases between. The CDR3 spans 12 residues.

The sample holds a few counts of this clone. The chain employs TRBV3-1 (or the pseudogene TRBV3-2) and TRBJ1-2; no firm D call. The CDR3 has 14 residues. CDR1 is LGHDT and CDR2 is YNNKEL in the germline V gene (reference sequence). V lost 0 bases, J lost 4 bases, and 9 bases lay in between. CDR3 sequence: CASSQEVDSYGYTF. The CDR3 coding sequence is TGTGCCAGCAGCCAAGAGGTGGACTCCTATGGCTACACCTTC.

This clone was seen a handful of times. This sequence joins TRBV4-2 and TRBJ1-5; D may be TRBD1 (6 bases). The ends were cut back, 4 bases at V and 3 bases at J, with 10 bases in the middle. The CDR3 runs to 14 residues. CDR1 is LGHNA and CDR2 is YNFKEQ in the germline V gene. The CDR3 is CASSPGQTNQPQHF. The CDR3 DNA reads TGTGCCAGCAGCCCCGGACAGACCAATCAGCCCCAGCATTTT.